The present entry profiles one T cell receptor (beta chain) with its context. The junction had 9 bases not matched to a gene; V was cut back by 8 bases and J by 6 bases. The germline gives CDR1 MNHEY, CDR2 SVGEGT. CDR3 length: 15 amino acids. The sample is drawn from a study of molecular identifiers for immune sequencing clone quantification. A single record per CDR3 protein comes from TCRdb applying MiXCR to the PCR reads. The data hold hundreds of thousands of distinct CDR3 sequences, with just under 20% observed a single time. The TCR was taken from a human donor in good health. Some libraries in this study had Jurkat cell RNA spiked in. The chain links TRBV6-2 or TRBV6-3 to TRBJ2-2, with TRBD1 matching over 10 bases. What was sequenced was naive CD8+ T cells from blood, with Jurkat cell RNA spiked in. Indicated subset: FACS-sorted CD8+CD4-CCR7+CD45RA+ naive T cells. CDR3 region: CASLPGQGGSGELFF. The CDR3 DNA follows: TGTGCCAGCCTTCCAGGACAGGGGGGCTCCGGGGAGCTGTTTTTT.